The present entry profiles one TCR beta chain with its context. This sample was included in a study of OX40 agonist ivuxolimab in advanced cancers. The trim removed 4 bases at V and 3 bases at J, leaving 8 bases unmatched. Per the germline V gene, CDR1 is SGHKS and CDR2 is YYEKEE (reference sequence). The CDR3 length is 15 residues. The assay was immunoSEQ multiplex PCR, and TCRdb's table has in-frame clones only and misses some. This table holds under 90,000 clones, more than 80% found once. The starting material was CD4+ or CD8+ T cells sorted from blood, obtained in a trial of the OX40 agonist ivuxolimab. The receptor's source is an adult with an advanced solid tumor such as melanoma, head and neck, liver or kidney cancer. The V gene is TRBV5-5, the J gene TRBJ2-7; 9 bases match TRBD1. The CDR3: CASSPGDREFYEQYF. CDR3 bases: TGTGCCAGCAGCCCAGGGGACAGGGAGTTCTACGAGCAGTACTTC. The variable domain in full, with the rest retrieved from reference TRBV5-5 and TRBJ2-7, is DAGVTQSPTHLIKTRGQQVTLRCSPISGHKSVSWYQQVLGQGPQFIFQYYEKEERGRGNFPDRFSARQFPNYSSELNVNALLLGDSALYLCASSPGDREFYEQYFGPGTRLTVT.